This TCR beta chain came from a study of cytomegalovirus exposure and HLA in healthy donors. Germline V gives CDR1 MNHEY, CDR2 SMNVEV (reference sequence). V was trimmed by 3 bases and J by 1 base, leaving 13 bases between them. The CDR3 loop spans 17 amino acids. Study results and limitations: Earlier analysis looked at TCR beta V segments, and most were productive about 87% or about 30% of the time. Several top significant clusters appeared, in a later analysis, to be linked to common viral pathogens.

Concerning this clone itself: Its antigen is unknown.

13 Jbeta primers and 60 Vbeta primers were used for the PCR. The repertoire was sequenced with immunoSEQ multiplex PCR; TCRdb's copy has only in-frame clones and lacks some. The table has roughly 150,000 clones, over 75% seen once. The TCR comes from a woman aged 25 to 39 in good health and CMV-seronegative. The chain recombines TRBV27 with TRBJ2-6; D unclear. Sample: PBMCs. The CDR3 protein is CASSFTAVGSGANVLTF. The CDR3 DNA reads TGTGCCAGCAGTTTCACGGCGGTTGGTTCTGGGGCCAACGTCCTGACTTTC.